This entry lists 25 T cell receptor beta chains sequenced from one sample in a study of T cell changes during pregnancy in multiple sclerosis. Clones were read by immunoSEQ multiplex PCR, and TCRdb kept only the in-frame ones, dropping some. The data hold approximately 70,000 clones, with under 95% observed a single time. The specimen was CD4+ T cells from peripheral blood mononuclear cells, collected before pregnancy. The receptors shown here come from a female donor with multiple sclerosis, enrolled in a pregnancy study.

This chain joins TRBV4-3 and TRBJ1-6; 7 nucleotides line up with TRBD1. Germline assignment: CDR1 LGHNA and CDR2 YSLEER. The CDR3 runs to 16 residues. V gave up 1 base and J gave up 4 bases; unmatched junction bases: 4. CDR3 DNA: TGCGCCAGCAGCCAAGTCCCGGGACAGTATAATTCACCCCTCCACTTT. Protein: CASSQVPGQYNSPLHF.

This rearrangement joins TRBV20-1 to TRBJ2-5; 8 bases fit TRBD2. V lost 6 bases, J lost 9 bases, and 6 bases stayed unmatched. Germline lookup yields CDR1 DFQATT and CDR2 SNEGSKA (reference sequence). The CDR3 has 11 amino acids. CDR3 in DNA: TGCAGTGCCGTTAGCGGGATGTCCCAGTACTTC. It codes for CSAVSGMSQYF.

The chain is built from TRBV7-9 and TRBJ2-7, with 8 positions matching TRBD1. Trimming took 5 bases from V and 3 from J; bases not matched to a gene: 3. The germline CDR1 and CDR2 sequences are SEHNR and FQNEAQ (reference sequence). There are 13 residues in the CDR3. The CDR3: CASSGGTGYEQYF. As DNA, the CDR3 is TGTGCCAGCAGCGGGGGGACAGGCTACGAGCAGTACTTC.

The CDR3: CASSGGQPPNQPQHF. Here the CDR3 DNA reads TGTGCCAGCAGCGGTGGACAACCGCCAAATCAGCCCCAGCATTTT. The chain employs TRBV5-6 and TRBJ1-5; D perhaps matches TRBD1 (5 bases). This CDR3 spans 15 amino acids. The V gene's germline CDR1 is SGHDT and CDR2 YYEEEE. Trimming stripped 4 bases from V and 4 bases from J, with 15 bases between. Full variable domain (rest looked up from reference TRBV5-6 and TRBJ1-5): DAGVTQSPTHLIKTRGQQVTLRCSPKSGHDTVSWYQQALGQGPQFIFQYYEEEERQRGNFPDRFSGHQFPNYSSELNVNALLLGDSALYLCASSGGQPPNQPQHFGDGTRLSIL.

The V gene is TRBV21-1, the J gene TRBJ1-5. TRBV21-1 is given as a pseudogene. This CDR3 is built from 15 residues. Written as DNA, the CDR3 is TGTGCCAGCAGCAAACAGTCGGGGGGATATCAGCCCCAGCATTTT. It specifies CASSKQSGGYQPQHF.

V usage is TRBV11-1 and J usage is TRBJ1-1, with D tentatively TRBD1 (5 bases). The germline V gene encodes CDR1 SGHAT and CDR2 FQDESV (reference sequence). The CDR3 runs to 15 residues. V lost 5 bases, J lost 0 bases, and 13 bases lay in between. CDR3 in DNA: TGTGCCAGCAGCGAACAGGACAATTTGAACACTGAAGCTTTCTTT. Translated: CASSEQDNLNTEAFF. The complete variable domain, with remaining parts taken from reference TRBV11-1 and TRBJ1-1, reads EAEVAQSPRYKITEKSQAVAFWCDPISGHATLYWYRQILGQGPELLVQFQDESVVDDSQLPKDRFSAERLKGVDSTLKIQPAELGDSAMYLCASSEQDNLNTEAFFGQGTRLTVV.

V usage is TRBV6-6 and J usage is TRBJ2-1, with a tentative D call TRBD2 (6 bases). Germline V gives CDR1 MNHNY, CDR2 SVGAGI (reference sequence). V lost 5 bases and J lost 5, with 13 bases in between. The CDR3 sequence is 14 residues long. CDR3 sequence reads: CASSRPGLNNEQFF. The CDR3, as DNA: TGTGCCAGCAGTCGTCCGGGACTGAACAATGAGCAGTTCTTC.

The chain employs TRBV7-3 and TRBJ2-1, with 10 bases that match TRBD2. The germline gives CDR1 SGHTA, CDR2 FQGTGA. V was pared by 2 bases and J by 9 bases, with 7 bases of the junction left unmatched. The CDR3 extends over 15 amino acids. The CDR3 spells CASSLDSRTSGEQFF. The DNA of the CDR3 is TGTGCCAGCAGCTTAGATTCTAGGACTAGCGGTGAGCAGTTCTTC. Full variable domain (rest looked up from reference TRBV7-3 and TRBJ2-1): GAGVSQTPSNKVTEKGKYVELRCDPISGHTALYWYRQSLGQGPEFLIYFQGTGAADDSGLPNDRFFAVRPEGSVSTLKIQRTERGDSAVYLCASSLDSRTSGEQFFGPGTRLTVL.

J is TRBJ2-6 and V is TRBV6-5, with D uncertain. Germline V gene lookup returns CDR1 MNHEY and CDR2 SVGAGI. There are 14 residues in the CDR3. V was shortened by 6 bases and J by 1 base, with 7 bases between the two germline ends. In nucleotides, the CDR3 is TGTGCCAGCAGCCAGGTTTCTGGGGCCAACGTCCTGACTTTC. Its translation: CASSQVSGANVLTF.

The V and J genes are TRBV4-1 and TRBJ2-1; 10 positions match TRBD2. The germline gives CDR1 MGHRA, CDR2 YSYEKL. Trimming at V came to 1 base and at J to 9 bases, leaving 9 bases not matched to a gene. The CDR3 length is 16 residues. The CDR3 nucleotides read TGCGCCAGCAGCCAAGGTATAGCGGGAGGTCGGAGTGAGCAGTTCTTC. Protein product: CASSQGIAGGRSEQFF.

V and J are TRBV29-1 and TRBJ2-3; no reliable D call. The length of the CDR3 is 13 residues. Trimming took off 4 bases at V and 4 bases at J, with 12 bases between the two ends. Germline V gene lookup returns CDR1 SQVTM and CDR2 ANQGSEA. CDR3 sequence reads: CSVVRGIADTQYF. In DNA, the CDR3 is TGCAGCGTTGTTAGAGGTATCGCAGATACGCAGTATTTT.

This chain links TRBV7-2 with TRBJ2-3; perhaps TRBD2 as D (6 bases). Germline V gene sequence: CDR1 SGHTA, CDR2 FQGNSA. The length of the CDR3 is 16 residues. V lost 0 bases, J lost 3 bases, and 13 bases lay in between. CDR3 region: CASSLARRDPTDTQYF. The CDR3 nucleotides are TGTGCCAGCAGCTTAGCGCGGAGGGATCCGACAGATACGCAGTATTTT.

The chain joins TRBV7-8 to TRBJ2-5, with 7 bases aligning to TRBD1. CDR1 is SGHVS, CDR2 FQNEAQ, per germline. The length of the CDR3 is 14 residues. After removal of 5 bases from V and 7 bases from J, the junction contained 10 bases not matched to a gene. CDR3 nucleotide sequence: TGTGCCAGCAGCCCCGGGACAGCTCTAGGGACCCAGTACTTC. Residues: CASSPGTALGTQYF.

This clone was observed a handful of times. The genes are TRBV7-3 and TRBJ2-1; D is unclear. CDR1 and CDR2 from the germline V gene are SGHTA and FQGTGA. V was cut by 4 bases and J by 0 bases, with 4 bases left in between. This CDR3 comprises 13 residues. The DNA of the CDR3 is TGTGCCAGCAGCTCCAGCTCCTACAATGAGCAGTTCTTC. Translated: CASSSSSYNEQFF.

This sequence joins TRBV5-4 and TRBJ2-5; 10 bases align to TRBD1. The length of the CDR3 is 17 residues. The germline gives CDR1 SGHNT, CDR2 YYREEE (reference sequence). The junction had 10 bases not matched to a gene; V was cut back by 4 bases and J by 1 base. CDR3 in DNA: TGTGCCAGCAGCATCGGACAGGGGGGGCGAACCCAAGAGACCCAGTACTTC. Residues: CASSIGQGGRTQETQYF.

This rearrangement joins TRBV30 to TRBJ2-7; TRBD2 is a possible D gene (6 bases). Germline V gene sequence: CDR1 GTSNPN, CDR2 SVGIG (reference sequence). V shed 3 bases and J shed 7 bases, with 16 bases lying between them. The CDR3 contains 13 residues. The chain's CDR3 is CAWSRDGAGEQYF. Written as DNA, the CDR3 is TGTGCCTGGAGCAGGGACGGGGCGGGGGAGCAGTACTTC.

This sequence joins TRBV7-6 and TRBJ2-5, with 10 nucleotides matching TRBD2. The CDR3 sequence is 20 residues long. Unmatched junction bases numbered 22, after V lost 4 bases and J lost 5 bases. Germline CDR1 and CDR2: SGHVS and FNYEAQ. CDR3 DNA: TGTGCCAGCAGCTCCCCCAGCGGGAGGGCCAGTCGGTCGAATTCGGAGACCCAGTACTTC. Translated: CASSSPSGRASRSNSETQYF.

V and J are TRBV2 and TRBJ1-1; D unclear. The CDR3 covers 19 residues. The V and J ends lost 0 bases and 1 base respectively, with 21 bases between them. Germline assignment: CDR1 SNHLY and CDR2 FYNNEI. CDR3 loop: CASSEALPTRWAGNTEAFF. In DNA, the CDR3 is TGTGCCAGCAGTGAAGCGCTTCCAACCCGGTGGGCAGGGAACACTGAAGCTTTCTTT.

V gene TRBV30 combines with J gene TRBJ2-1; D might be TRBD2 (6 bases). Germline CDR1 GTSNPN, CDR2 SVGIG (reference sequence). The V and J ends lost 2 bases and 0 bases respectively, with 11 bases between them. The CDR3 runs 15 residues. CDR3 region: CAWSRGGSSYNEQFF. The CDR3 DNA reads as TGTGCCTGGAGTCGTGGGGGGAGCTCCTACAATGAGCAGTTCTTC.

The chain joins TRBV6-6 to TRBJ2-5; 8 bases agree with TRBD2. In germline, CDR1 is MNHNY, CDR2 SVGAGI (reference sequence). The CDR3 spans 14 residues. V gave up 6 bases and J gave up 5 bases; unmatched junction bases: 8. The DNA of the CDR3 is TGTGCCAGCAGAACCGGGACTAGGGTGGAGACCCAGTACTTC. This sequence encodes CASRTGTRVETQYF.

V and J are TRBV6-5 and TRBJ2-1; 9 positions agree with TRBD1. V gave up 6 bases and J gave up 2 bases; unmatched junction bases: 5. In germline, CDR1 is MNHEY, CDR2 SVGAGI. The CDR3 has 15 residues. The DNA of the CDR3 is TGTGCCAGCAGGACAACAGGGGGCGCCTACAATGAGCAGTTCTTC. Its translation is CASRTTGGAYNEQFF.

V is TRBV19 and J is TRBJ1-2; TRBD1 matches 8 bases. From germline, CDR1 is LNHDA and CDR2 SQIVND (reference sequence). Germline trimming cut 6 bases from V and 4 bases from J; bases unmatched to any gene: 7. The CDR3 runs to 14 residues. In DNA, the CDR3 is TGTGCCAGTAGGGGAGGGACAGGTCCCTATGGCTACACCTTC. Translated: CASRGGTGPYGYTF.

About this clone: The same CDR3 also results from other DNA sequences found in this sample. The chain uses TRBV5-1 and TRBJ2-7; TRBD1 aligns across 9 bases. The V segment lost 4 bases and the J segment 5 bases; nucleotides outside the gene matches: 4. The germline gives CDR1 SGHRS, CDR2 YFSETQ. This CDR3 region has 13 residues. The CDR3 DNA is TGCGCCAGCAGCCCGGGACAGGGACACGAGCAGTACTTC. Translated: CASSPGQGHEQYF.

V usage is TRBV5-5 and J usage is TRBJ1-4, with 9 positions matching TRBD1. CDR1 and CDR2 (germline): SGHKS, YYEKEE (reference sequence). V was clipped by 3 bases and J by 4 bases; unmatched bases: 4. CDR3 size: 15 residues. CDR3 amino acids: CASSYGDRDNEKLFF. CDR3 coding DNA: TGTGCCAGCAGCTACGGGGACAGGGATAATGAAAAACTGTTTTTT. Combining the CDR3 with reference TRBV5-5 and TRBJ1-4 gives the whole variable domain DAGVTQSPTHLIKTRGQQVTLRCSPISGHKSVSWYQQVLGQGPQFIFQYYEKEERGRGNFPDRFSARQFPNYSSELNVNALLLGDSALYLCASSYGDRDNEKLFFGSGTQLSVL.

The rearrangement links TRBV29-1 to TRBJ2-2; 11 bases agree with TRBD2. This CDR3 contains 14 residues. CDR1 SQVTM and CDR2 ANQGSEA come from the germline V gene. J lost 8 bases, V lost 4 bases, and 6 bases had no gene match. The CDR3 loop is CSVGTSGSLGELFF. The CDR3 DNA is TGCAGCGTTGGTACTAGCGGGAGTCTGGGGGAGCTGTTTTTT.